This T cell receptor beta chain derives from a study of blood T cell repertoires in COVID-19. Generated by immunoSEQ multiplex PCR, the TCRdb table keeps only in-frame clones and is missing some. The table has tens of thousands of clones, 82% seen once. This clone turned up a few times. This TCR came from a woman at least 80 years old with acute or convalescent COVID-19. Sequences were obtained from peripheral blood.

For the CDR3, the DNA is TGTGCCAGCAGCTTAGCGACAGGCCCTGGAAACACCATATATTTT. It translates to CASSLATGPGNTIYF. The rearrangement joins TRBV11-3 to TRBJ1-3; possible D gene TRBD1, 6 bases. Germline lookup yields CDR1 SGHNT and CDR2 YENEEA. Trimming removed 1 base from V and 2 bases from J, with 9 bases in between. CDR3 length: 15 amino acids. The entire variable domain, with the rest obtained from reference TRBV11-3 and TRBJ1-3, is as follows: EAGVVQSPRYKIIEKKQPVAFWCNPISGHNTLYWYLQNLGQGPELLIRYENEEAVDDSQLPKDRFSAERLKGVDSTLKIQPAELGDSAVYLCASSLATGPGNTIYFGEGSWLTVV.